These T cell receptor beta chains were read from a single sample in a study of cytomegalovirus exposure and HLA in healthy donors. Sequenced by immunoSEQ multiplex PCR; TCRdb stores in-frame clones only, minus some. The table lists 90,000 to 100,000 clones, around 70% of them singletons. The sequenced sample was PBMCs. These receptors came from a man aged 45 to 65 in good health and CMV-seronegative. The CDR3 runs from the conserved cysteine through the conserved F or W. Each record gives: J gene, V gene, clone size, CDR3 protein. Rows may omit the clone size; those that give it use once, few, many or a size class.

TRBJ1-2	TRBV29-1	few	CSSDRGFGADGYTF
TRBJ1-2	TRBV2	few	CASSKTGGSGYTF
TRBJ2-1	TRBV10-3	NA	CAISVAVSSYNEQFF
TRBJ1-1	TRBV7-3	NA	CASSRQGNTEAFF
TRBJ2-1	TRBV27	NA	CASSDRGYNEQFF
TRBJ2-5	TRBV5-4	NA	CASSLVAAGWETQYF
TRBJ1-1	TRBV4-1	NA	CASRGQTVINTEAFF
TRBJ1-4	TRBV19	NA	CASSIDVWGDFREKLFF
TRBJ2-1	TRBV7-9	NA	CASSATSGDYNEQFF
TRBJ1-5	TRBV28	NA	CASSFSGYQPQHF
TRBJ2-5	TRBV7-6	NA	CASSSESAGNQYF
TRBJ1-2	TRBV5-1	once	CASSLGAFHGYTF
TRBJ2-1	TRBV5-1	few	CASSFFNSYNEQFF
TRBJ1-2	TRBV6-5	few	CASSQQGMDYGYTF
TRBJ2-2	TRBV11-2	once	CASSPTNTGELFF
TRBJ2-1	TRBV7-2	NA	CASSRRAGDSYNEQFF
TRBJ2-7	TRBV4-2	NA	CASSQLRLAYEQYF
TRBJ2-3	TRBV29-1	NA	CSVEGGSTDTQYF
TRBJ2-7	TRBV5-1	once	CASPPGGSSYEQYF
TRBJ2-5	TRBV5-8	NA	CASSLSFGTQYF
TRBJ2-5	TRBV29-1	few	CSVEVGEGRLGETQYF
TRBJ2-5	TRBV11-3	NA	CASSFQGQETQYF
TRBJ2-2	TRBV5-6	NA	CASSFALTNTGELFF
TRBJ1-3	TRBV6-5	NA	CASSYSSGSGNTIYF
TRBJ1-6	TRBV7-2	few	CASSFRQGFDSPLHF
TRBJ2-1	TRBV11-2	NA	CASSHLSGGYNEQFF
TRBJ2-4	TRBV5-6	few	CASSSPRLAKNIQYF
TRBJ2-1	TRBV9	NA	CASSVEGGARLPNEQFF
TRBJ1-6	TRBV19	NA	CASTGGSYNSPLHF
TRBJ1-2	TRBV5-1	NA	CASSLSPGVSNYGYTF
TRBJ1-5	TRBV7-2	NA	CASSSLRGDQPQHF
TRBJ2-2	TRBV25-1	few	CASSESKLSNTGELFF
TRBJ1-2	TRBV7-2	NA	CASSFNRGYGYTF
TRBJ2-5	TRBV7-3	NA	CASSLGTSGGQETQYF
TRBJ2-2	TRBV4-3	NA	CASSQDRGVNTGELFF
TRBJ1-3	TRBV7-2	many	CASSPDSTERSGNTIYF
TRBJ2-2	TRBV2	once	CASVPSGDRWVGELFF
TRBJ2-7	TRBV28	NA	CASSLLSYEQYF
TRBJ1-2	TRBV7-2	NA	CASSPREAYGYTF
TRBJ2-7	TRBV12-5	NA	CASGYSGPGPLGHEQYF